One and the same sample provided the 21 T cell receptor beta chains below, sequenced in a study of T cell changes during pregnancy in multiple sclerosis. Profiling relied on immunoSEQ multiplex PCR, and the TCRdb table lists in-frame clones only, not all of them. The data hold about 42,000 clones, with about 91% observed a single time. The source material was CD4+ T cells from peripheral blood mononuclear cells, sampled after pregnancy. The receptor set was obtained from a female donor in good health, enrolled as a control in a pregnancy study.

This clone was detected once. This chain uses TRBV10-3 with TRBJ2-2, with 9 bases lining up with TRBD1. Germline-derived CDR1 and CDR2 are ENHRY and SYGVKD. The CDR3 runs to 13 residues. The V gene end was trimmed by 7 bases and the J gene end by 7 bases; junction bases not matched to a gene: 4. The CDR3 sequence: CAITGQGGGELFF. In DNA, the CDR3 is TGTGCCATCACGGGACAGGGAGGCGGGGAGCTGTTTTTT.

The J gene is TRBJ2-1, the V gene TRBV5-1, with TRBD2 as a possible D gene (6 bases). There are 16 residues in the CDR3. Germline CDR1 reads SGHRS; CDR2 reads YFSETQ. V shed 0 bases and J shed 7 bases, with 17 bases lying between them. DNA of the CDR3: TGCGCCAGCAGCTTGGTAACTGGAGGGGCGGGGAATGAGCAGTTCTTC. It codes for CASSLVTGGAGNEQFF.

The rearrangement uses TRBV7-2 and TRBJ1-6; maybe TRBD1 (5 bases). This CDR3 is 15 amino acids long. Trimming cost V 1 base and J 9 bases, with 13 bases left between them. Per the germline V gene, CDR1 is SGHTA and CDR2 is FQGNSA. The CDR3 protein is CASSLGLRASSPLHF. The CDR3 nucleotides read TGTGCCAGCAGCTTAGGTCTCAGGGCGAGTTCACCCCTCCACTTT.

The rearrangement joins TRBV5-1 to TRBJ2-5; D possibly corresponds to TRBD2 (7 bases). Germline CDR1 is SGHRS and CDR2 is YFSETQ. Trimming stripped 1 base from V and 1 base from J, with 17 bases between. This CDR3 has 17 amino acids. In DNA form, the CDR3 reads TGCGCCAGCAGCTTGTGGGGGGGCTCGCCTACCCAAGAGACCCAGTACTTC. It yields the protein CASSLWGGSPTQETQYF.

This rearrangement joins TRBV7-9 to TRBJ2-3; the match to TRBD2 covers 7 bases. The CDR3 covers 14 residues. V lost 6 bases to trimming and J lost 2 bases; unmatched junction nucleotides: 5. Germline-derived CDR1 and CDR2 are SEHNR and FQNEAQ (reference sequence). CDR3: CASSRSGATDTQYF. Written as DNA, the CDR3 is TGTGCCAGCAGTCGCAGCGGGGCCACAGATACGCAGTATTTT.

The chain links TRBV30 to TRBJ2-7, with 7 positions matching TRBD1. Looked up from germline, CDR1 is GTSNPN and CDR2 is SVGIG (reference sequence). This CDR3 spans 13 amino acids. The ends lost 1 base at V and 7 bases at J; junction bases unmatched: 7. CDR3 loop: CAWSEGGEGEQYF. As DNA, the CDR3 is TGTGCCTGGAGTGAAGGGGGCGAAGGGGAGCAGTACTTC.

The CDR3 spells CASSSGALTDTQYF. CDR3 coding DNA: TGCGCCAGCAGTAGCGGGGCGCTCACAGATACGCAGTATTTT. V gene TRBV5-1 combines with J gene TRBJ2-3; TRBD2 matches 8 bases. The junction had 4 bases not matched to a gene; V was cut back by 5 bases and J by 2 bases. Germline-derived CDR1 and CDR2 are SGHRS and YFSETQ. There are 14 residues in the CDR3.

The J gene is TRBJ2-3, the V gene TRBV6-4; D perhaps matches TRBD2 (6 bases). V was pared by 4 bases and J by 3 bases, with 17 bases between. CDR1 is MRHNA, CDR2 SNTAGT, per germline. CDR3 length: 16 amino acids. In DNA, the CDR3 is TGTGCCAGCAGTGCGTCTAGCGCGCTACGGACAGATACGCAGTATTTT. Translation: CASSASSALRTDTQYF.

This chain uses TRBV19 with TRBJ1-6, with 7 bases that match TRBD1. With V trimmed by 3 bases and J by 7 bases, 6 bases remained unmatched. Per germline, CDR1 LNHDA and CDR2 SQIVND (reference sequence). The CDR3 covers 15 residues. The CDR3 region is CASSIQGGPNSPLHF. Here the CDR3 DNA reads TGTGCCAGTAGTATCCAAGGGGGCCCGAATTCACCCCTCCACTTT.

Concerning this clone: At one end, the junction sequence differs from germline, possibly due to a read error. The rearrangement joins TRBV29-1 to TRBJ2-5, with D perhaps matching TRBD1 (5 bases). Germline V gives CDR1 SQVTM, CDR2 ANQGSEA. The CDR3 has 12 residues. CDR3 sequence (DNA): TGCAGCGTTGATGGACACCAAGGGACCCAGTACTTC. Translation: CSVDGHQGTQYF.

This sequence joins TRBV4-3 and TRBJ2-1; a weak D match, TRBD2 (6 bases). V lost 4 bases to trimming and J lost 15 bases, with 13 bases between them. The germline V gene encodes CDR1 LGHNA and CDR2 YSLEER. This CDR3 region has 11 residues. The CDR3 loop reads CASSLTGEVFF. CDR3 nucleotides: TGCGCCAGCAGCCTGACGGGAGAGGTGTTCTTC.

The CDR3 region has the DNA TGTGCCAGCAGCTTCGGAGGGATCCCAACTAATGAAAAACTGTTTTTT. Protein: CASSFGGIPTNEKLFF. The chain uses TRBV7-9 and TRBJ1-4, with D unclear. Germline values: CDR1 SEHNR, CDR2 FQNEAQ (reference sequence). V lost 3 bases and J 0 bases, leaving 11 bases between the germline ends. CDR3 length equals 16 residues.

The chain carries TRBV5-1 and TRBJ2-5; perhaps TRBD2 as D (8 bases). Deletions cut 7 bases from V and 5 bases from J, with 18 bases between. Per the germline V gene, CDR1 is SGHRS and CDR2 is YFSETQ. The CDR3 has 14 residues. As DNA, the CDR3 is TGCGCCAGCTCCAACGGGAGGGGGCTGGAGACCCAGTACTTC. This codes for CASSNGRGLETQYF.

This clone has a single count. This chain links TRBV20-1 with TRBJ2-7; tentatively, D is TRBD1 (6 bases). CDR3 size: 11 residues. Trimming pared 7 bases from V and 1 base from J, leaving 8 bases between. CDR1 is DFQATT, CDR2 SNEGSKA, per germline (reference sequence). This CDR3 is CSGGQSYEQYF. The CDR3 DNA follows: TGCAGTGGGGGGCAGTCCTACGAGCAGTACTTC.

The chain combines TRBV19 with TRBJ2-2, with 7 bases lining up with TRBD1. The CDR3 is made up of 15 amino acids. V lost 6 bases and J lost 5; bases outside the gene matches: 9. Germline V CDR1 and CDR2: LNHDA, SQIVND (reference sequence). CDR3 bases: TGTGCCAGTAGAGGGCACAGGGGAAGGACCGGGGAGCTGTTTTTT. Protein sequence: CASRGHRGRTGELFF.

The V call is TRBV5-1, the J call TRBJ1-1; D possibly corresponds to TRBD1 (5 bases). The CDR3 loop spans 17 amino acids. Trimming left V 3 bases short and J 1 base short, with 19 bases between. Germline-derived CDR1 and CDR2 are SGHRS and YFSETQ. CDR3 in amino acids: CASSSLGRERGNTEAFF. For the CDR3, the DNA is TGCGCCAGCAGCTCCCTTGGCAGGGAAAGAGGGAACACTGAAGCTTTCTTT.

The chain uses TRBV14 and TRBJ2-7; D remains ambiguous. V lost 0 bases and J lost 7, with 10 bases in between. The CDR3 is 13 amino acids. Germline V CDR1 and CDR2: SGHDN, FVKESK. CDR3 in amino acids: CASSQDFFGEQYF. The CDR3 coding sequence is TGTGCCAGCAGCCAAGATTTTTTCGGGGAGCAGTACTTC.

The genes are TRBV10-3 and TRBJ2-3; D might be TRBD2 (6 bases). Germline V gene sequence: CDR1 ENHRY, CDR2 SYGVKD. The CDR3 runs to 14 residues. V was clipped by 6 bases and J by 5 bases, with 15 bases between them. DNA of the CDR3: TGTGCCATCAGAAGATTAGCGGTAGGAGATACGCAGTATTTT. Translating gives CAIRRLAVGDTQYF.

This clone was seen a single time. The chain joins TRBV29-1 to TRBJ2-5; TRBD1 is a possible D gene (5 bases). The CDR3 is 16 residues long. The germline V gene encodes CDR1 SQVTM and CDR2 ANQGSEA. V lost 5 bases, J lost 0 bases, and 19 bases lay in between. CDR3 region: CSVREPGNWYQETQYF. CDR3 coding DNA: TGCAGCGTTCGAGAGCCAGGGAATTGGTACCAAGAGACCCAGTACTTC.

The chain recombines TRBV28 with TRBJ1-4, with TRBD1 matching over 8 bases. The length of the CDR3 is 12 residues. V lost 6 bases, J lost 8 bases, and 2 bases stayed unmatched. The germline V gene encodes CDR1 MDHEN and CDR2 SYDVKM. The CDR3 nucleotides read TGTGCCAGCAGCTCAGGGGGCGAAAAACTGTTTTTT. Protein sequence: CASSSGGEKLFF.

The CDR3 loop reads CATSRDNTDTQYF. The CDR3 coding sequence is TGTGCCACCAGCAGAGACAACACAGATACGCAGTATTTT. The chain recombines TRBV15 with TRBJ2-3; D uncertain. Germline lookup yields CDR1 LNHNV and CDR2 YYDKDF (reference sequence). The CDR3 is made up of 13 amino acids. V lost 0 bases and J lost 2, with 3 bases in between.